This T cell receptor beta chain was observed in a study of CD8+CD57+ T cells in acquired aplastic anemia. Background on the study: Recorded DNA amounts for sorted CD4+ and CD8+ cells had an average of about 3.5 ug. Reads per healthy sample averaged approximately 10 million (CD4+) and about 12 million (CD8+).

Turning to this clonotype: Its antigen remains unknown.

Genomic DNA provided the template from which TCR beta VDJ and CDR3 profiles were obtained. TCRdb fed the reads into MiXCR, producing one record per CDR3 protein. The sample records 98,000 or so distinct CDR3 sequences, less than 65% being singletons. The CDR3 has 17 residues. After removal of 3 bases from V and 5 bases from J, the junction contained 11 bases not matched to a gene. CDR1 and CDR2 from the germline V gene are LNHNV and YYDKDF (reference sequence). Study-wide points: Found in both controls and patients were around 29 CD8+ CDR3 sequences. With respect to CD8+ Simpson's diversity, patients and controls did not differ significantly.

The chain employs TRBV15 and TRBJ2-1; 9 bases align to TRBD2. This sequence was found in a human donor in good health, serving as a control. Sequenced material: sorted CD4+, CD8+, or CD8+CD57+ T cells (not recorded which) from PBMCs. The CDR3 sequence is CATSSPPGLAAHNEQFF. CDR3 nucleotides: TGTGCCACCAGCAGTCCTCCGGGACTAGCTGCCCACAATGAGCAGTTCTTC.